This section outlines one T cell receptor beta chain sequence together with its context. The data originate from a study of blood T cell repertoires in COVID-19. Study-wide context: Acute and convalescent COVID-19 specimens originated in the United States, Italy and Spain. PBMCs, B-cell-depleted T cells, or T cells were the source of the cDNA or gDNA that made up the material.

This CDR3 comprises 16 residues. Germline assignment: CDR1 SEHNR and CDR2 FQNEAQ (reference sequence). Between the trimmed V and J ends, which lost 5 bases and 8 bases, there was a span of 24 bases. Per the original data handling: Counts of nucleated cells, estimated from reference gene primer amplification, were obtained. Data came from immunoSEQ multiplex PCR; TCRdb stores just in-frame clones and leaves some out. V and J calls and clone size are those listed in that table; D and trimming were worked out from the DNA. Of approximately 190,000 clones in the sample, approximately 84% are singletons; the top ten hold more than 4.5%.

The sample comprised peripheral blood. The chain couples TRBV7-9 to TRBJ1-2; D not certain. This clonotype was obtained from a woman aged 70 to 79 with active or convalescent COVID-19. The CDR3 reads CASSAHTFIDPGGYTF. The CDR3 coding sequence is TGTGCCAGCAGCGCCCACACCTTTATTGATCCGGGGGGCTACACCTTC.